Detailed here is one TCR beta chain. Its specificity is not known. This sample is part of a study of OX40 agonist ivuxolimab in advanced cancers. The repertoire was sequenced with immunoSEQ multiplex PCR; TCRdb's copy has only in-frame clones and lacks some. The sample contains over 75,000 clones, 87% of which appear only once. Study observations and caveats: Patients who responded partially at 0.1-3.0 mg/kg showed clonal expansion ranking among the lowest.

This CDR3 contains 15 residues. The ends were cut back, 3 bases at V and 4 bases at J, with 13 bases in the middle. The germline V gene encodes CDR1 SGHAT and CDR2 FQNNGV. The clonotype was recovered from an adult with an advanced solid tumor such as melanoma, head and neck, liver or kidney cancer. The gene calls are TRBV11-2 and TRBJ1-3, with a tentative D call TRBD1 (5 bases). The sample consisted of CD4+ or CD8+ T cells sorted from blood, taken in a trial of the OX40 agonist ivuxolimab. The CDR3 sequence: CASSLNRQSGNTIYF. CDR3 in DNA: TGTGCCAGCAGCTTGAACCGACAGTCCGGAAACACCATATATTTT.